The entry below gives a single T cell receptor (beta chain) sequence along with its context. The source of the sample is a study of blood T cell repertoires in COVID-19. Study-level background: From the United States, Italy and Spain came samples of acute and convalescent COVID-19. T cells, B-cell-depleted T cells, or PBMCs provided the cDNA or gDNA that served as material.

Per germline, CDR1 SGHTA and CDR2 FQGTGA. The CDR3 runs to 13 residues. The ends were cut back, 2 bases at V and 4 bases at J, with 8 bases in the middle. Original data processing: It was from reference gene primer amplification that nucleated cell counts were estimated. Clones were sequenced by immunoSEQ multiplex PCR, and TCRdb holds only the in-frame ones, with some missing. V and J calls and clone size are copied from that table; D and trimming were computed from the DNA. The sample lists some 90,000 clones; roughly 87% were seen once. The origin of this receptor is a man aged 45 to 65 with acute or convalescent COVID-19. The sample comprised peripheral blood. J is TRBJ1-1 and V is TRBV7-3; D is ambiguous. The CDR3 nucleotides read TGTGCCAGCAGCTTAGAGGCGGGCACTGAAGCTTTCTTT. Its translation: CASSLEAGTEAFF.